Presented here are 20 T cell receptor beta chains from one specimen sequenced in a study of early T cells in non-severe SARS-CoV-2 infection. TCRdb re-called the 5' RACE reads with MiXCR, one entry per CDR3 protein. The sample records 55,000 to 80,000 distinct CDR3 sequences, roughly 12% being singletons. The sequenced sample consisted of whole blood. The receptors come from an adult who was a healthcare worker with PCR-confirmed SARS-CoV-2 infection or an uninfected control (not recorded which).

V usage is TRBV6-4 and J usage is TRBJ2-3, with a possible D match to TRBD2 (6 bases). The CDR3 loop spans 13 amino acids. CDR1 is MRHNA, CDR2 SNTAGT, per germline. The V end lost 2 bases, the J end lost 6 bases, and 9 bases lay between the germline ends. CDR3: CASSDVEGDTQYF. CDR3 sequence (DNA): TGTGCCAGCAGTGACGTGGAGGGGGATACGCAGTATTTT.

The CDR3 nucleotides are TGTGCCAGCGGAGCAGGGGTAGCGGGAGCCTACAATGAGCAGTTCTTC. Translating gives CASGAGVAGAYNEQFF. The chain has TRBV13 and TRBJ2-1; TRBD2 matches 9 bases. Germline CDR1 PRHDT, CDR2 FYEKMQ (reference sequence). V was clipped by 8 bases and J by 2 bases; unmatched bases: 10. The CDR3 extends over 16 amino acids.

A word on this clonotype: The junction and the germline gene differ at one end; a read error may be behind it. V usage is TRBV6-1 and J usage is TRBJ1-5; 7 bases match TRBD1. This CDR3 has 12 residues. Germline values: CDR1 MNHNS, CDR2 SASEGT. The CDR3: CASSGNGARGSF. CDR3 bases: TGTGCCAGCAGTGGGAATGGGGCCAGGGGGAGTTTT.

In its sample, this clonotype was seen many times. The rearrangement links TRBV5-1 to TRBJ1-1; TRBD1 aligns across 8 bases. Unmatched junction bases numbered 3, after V lost 5 bases and J lost 3 bases. The CDR3 consists of 13 residues. The germline gives CDR1 SGHRS, CDR2 YFSETQ. The CDR3 loop is CASSQGADTEAFF. The CDR3 coding sequence is TGCGCCAGCAGTCAGGGGGCGGACACTGAAGCTTTCTTT.

This clonotype occurred a few times. This chain links TRBV20-1 with TRBJ2-2; no reliable D call. V was cut by 4 bases and J by 4 bases, with 13 bases left in between. Germline V gene lookup returns CDR1 DFQATT and CDR2 SNEGSKA (reference sequence). The CDR3 extends over 14 amino acids. The CDR3 nucleotides read TGCAGTGCTAATACCGGGCCTGCCACCGGGGAGCTGTTTTTT. Amino acid sequence: CSANTGPATGELFF.

The chain combines TRBV18 with TRBJ2-1; 9 nucleotides agree with TRBD2. CDR1 KGHSH and CDR2 LQKENI come from the germline V gene. The V segment lost 2 bases and the J segment 10 bases; nucleotides outside the gene matches: 12. The CDR3 has 16 amino acids. The CDR3 bases are TGTGCCAGCTCACCAGGAGCTATAGCGGGAGTCTGGGAGCAGTTCTTC. Protein product: CASSPGAIAGVWEQFF.

The chain combines TRBV2 with TRBJ1-2; no firm D call. This CDR3 contains 13 residues. The germline CDR1 and CDR2 sequences are SNHLY and FYNNEI. Trimming cost V 1 base and J 4 bases, with 7 bases left between them. The CDR3 DNA sequence: TGTGCCAGCAGTGAAGGGAGTGCCTATGGCTACACCTTC. Its protein product is CASSEGSAYGYTF.

This clonotype came up many times. The V call is TRBV18, the J call TRBJ1-2; 12 bases fit TRBD1. This CDR3 comprises 13 residues. V was clipped by 7 bases and J by 3 bases; unmatched bases: 0. The germline V gene has CDR1 KGHSH and CDR2 LQKENI. The CDR3 region has the DNA TGTGCCAGCTGGGACAGGGGGCACTATGGCTACACCTTC. Its protein is CASWDRGHYGYTF. Variable domain in full (rest from reference TRBV18 and TRBJ1-2): NAGVMQNPRHLVRRRGQEARLRCSPMKGHSHVYWYRQLPEEGLKFMVYLQKENIIDESGMPKERFSAEFPKEGPSILRIQQVVRGDSAAYFCASWDRGHYGYTFGSGTRLTVV.

Remarks on this clonotype: An end of the junction differs from the germline gene, which may be a read error. The CDR3 loop is CASSLDLLLDGYAF. CDR3 coding DNA: TGCGCCAGCAGCTTAGATCTTTTGTTGGATGGCTACGCCTTC. The chain uses TRBV11-2 and TRBJ1-2; D is unresolved. Germline CDR1 is SGHAT and CDR2 is FQNNGV. The CDR3 spans 14 residues.

This clonotype has more than one count but fewer than ten. The chain uses TRBV27 and TRBJ1-6; D uncertain. Trimming shortened V by 5 bases and J by 5 bases, and 4 bases separated the two germline ends. This CDR3 is 12 amino acids long. Germline-derived CDR1 and CDR2 are MNHEY and SMNVEV (reference sequence). CDR3 loop: CASSDNNSPLHF. As DNA, the CDR3 is TGTGCCAGCAGTGACAATAATTCACCCCTCCACTTT.

This chain connects TRBV12-3 or TRBV12-4 to TRBJ1-2; 7 bases align to TRBD1. The V gene end was trimmed by 0 bases and the J gene end by 8 bases; junction bases not matched to a gene: 9. The CDR3 contains 15 residues. CDR3 sequence: CASSLASTGREGYTF. The CDR3 DNA follows: TGTGCCAGCAGTTTAGCTTCGACAGGGCGTGAAGGCTACACCTTC.

Points on this clonotype: Since a much larger clone is just one base distant, this may be a read error. This chain connects TRBV15 to TRBJ2-1; D is uncertain. This CDR3 has 14 amino acids. The germline V gene encodes CDR1 LNHNV and CDR2 YYDKDF (reference sequence). The CDR3 bases are TGTGCCACCAGCAGAGGGGCTTCCTACAATGTGCAGTTCTTC. It yields the protein CATSRGASYNVQFF. The whole variable domain, remainder taken from reference TRBV15 and TRBJ2-1, is DAMVIQNPRYQVTQFGKPVTLSCSQTLNHNVMYWYQQKSSQAPKLLFHYYDKDFNNEADTPDNFQSRRPNTSFCFLDIRSPGLGDTAMYLCATSRGASYNVQFFGPGTRLTVL.

This clonotype appeared a few times. The chain links TRBV5-1 to TRBJ2-1; TRBD2 might be the D (5 bases). Germline V lookup: CDR1 SGHRS, CDR2 YFSETQ. The CDR3 runs 12 residues. The V and J ends lost 0 bases and 9 bases respectively, with 7 bases between them. The CDR3 reads CASSLVEGEQFF. As DNA, the CDR3 is TGCGCCAGCAGCTTGGTAGAGGGTGAGCAGTTCTTC.

This clonotype was observed a handful of times. The V call is TRBV15, the J call TRBJ2-5; TRBD2 matches at 8 bases. The CDR3 runs to 14 residues. CDR1 and CDR2 (germline): LNHNV, YYDKDF (reference sequence). Trimming removed 3 bases from V and 5 bases from J; junction bases left unmatched: 5. CDR3 protein: CATSSRGGVETQYF. The CDR3 bases are TGTGCCACCAGCAGTCGGGGGGGCGTCGAGACCCAGTACTTC.

The chain combines TRBV28 with TRBJ2-7; either TRBD1 or TRBD2 may supply D (5 bases each). The V end was cut by 1 base, the J end by 7 bases, with 8 bases between. Germline lookup yields CDR1 MDHEN and CDR2 SYDVKM. CDR3 length equals 12 residues. The CDR3 coding sequence is TGTGCCAGCAGTTTATCAGGGAGAGAGCAGTACTTC. Its translation: CASSLSGREQYF.

The genes are TRBV5-1 and TRBJ1-4; D not certain. Trimming left V 4 bases short and J 8 bases short, with 12 bases between. Per germline, CDR1 SGHRS and CDR2 YFSETQ. CDR3 length: 13 residues. The CDR3 loop reads CASSQMTREKLFF. CDR3 nucleotides: TGCGCCAGCAGCCAGATGACCCGGGAAAAACTGTTTTTT.

A word on this clonotype: The junction departs from the called germline gene at one end, perhaps through a read error. This chain joins TRBV4-3 and TRBJ2-1; D is uncertain. The CDR3 runs 14 residues. From germline, CDR1 is LGHNA and CDR2 YSLEER. The CDR3 protein is CARSQDAMAIEQFF. CDR3 nucleotides: TGCGCCAGGAGCCAAGATGCTATGGCGATTGAGCAGTTCTTC.

This clonotype was recorded at least ten times. CDR3 nucleotides: TGTGCCAGCAGCCTCGTAGCGGTTAGCACAGATACGCAGTATTTT. Translated, it gives CASSLVAVSTDTQYF. V gene TRBV4-2 combines with J gene TRBJ2-3, with D tentatively TRBD2 (6 bases). V gave up 4 bases and J gave up 0 bases, with 11 bases separating them. The CDR3 has 15 residues. Germline loops: CDR1 LGHNA, CDR2 YNFKEQ.

This clonotype was recorded at least ten times. J is TRBJ2-5 and V is TRBV14; 10 bases fit TRBD2. J was trimmed by 4 bases and V by 1 base; bases with no gene match: 15. The length of the CDR3 is 19 residues. Germline V gives CDR1 SGHDN, CDR2 FVKESK. CDR3 in amino acids: CASSQASGGAFVIRETQYF. In DNA form, the CDR3 reads TGTGCCAGCAGCCAAGCTAGCGGGGGAGCCTTTGTGATACGAGAGACCCAGTACTTC.

Comment on this clonotype: A much larger clone differs by one base, so this may be a read error. The CDR3 DNA reads TGTGCCAGCAGTGACTGGGCGACAGGTAACACTGAAGCTTTCTTT. Translating gives CASSDWATGNTEAFF. This sequence joins TRBV3-1 and TRBJ1-1; possibly TRBD1 for D (6 bases). With 6 bases removed from V and 2 bases from J, the gap between germline ends came to 16 bases. The CDR3 covers 15 residues. Germline V gene data show CDR1 as LGHDT and CDR2 as YNNKEL (reference sequence).